Sequencing of this T cell receptor beta chain was carried out in a study of PD-1 blockade in classical Hodgkin lymphoma. Study findings and constraints: A significant rise in TCR diversity by C4D1 was seen for CD4+ but not CD8+ cells. Newly diagnosed patients were said to have less baseline TCR diversity than healthy donors did. Baseline diversity resembling that of newly diagnosed patients was seen in complete responders.

Profiling relied on immunoSEQ multiplex PCR, and the TCRdb table lists in-frame clones only, not all of them. The sample includes 55,000 to 60,000 clones, around 90% seen only once; the top ten take around 9.3%. This clone was seen a single time. As yet, its antigen is unknown. Every patient relapsed after autologous stem cell transplantation, and brentuximab vedotin exposure varied. Best responses fell into complete response, partial response or progressive disease. The origin of this receptor is a human donor with classical Hodgkin lymphoma. Sequences were derived from peripheral blood mononuclear cells (PBMCs), sampled before the second cycle of nivolumab.

CDR3 DNA: TGTGCCAGCAGCCAAGAAGACGGGGTCGGGTCACCCCTCCACTTT. Protein: CASSQEDGVGSPLHF. The J gene is TRBJ1-6, the V gene TRBV14; D gene ambiguous. The CDR3 has 15 residues. In germline, CDR1 is SGHDN, CDR2 FVKESK. Trimming stripped 0 bases from V and 10 bases from J, with 13 bases between.